The clone carrying this TCR beta chain was seen at least ten times. Its antigen remains unknown. The record originates from a study of identical twins. The CDR3 has 12 residues. Trimming shortened V by 6 bases and J by 9 bases, and 12 bases separated the two germline ends. Template switching supplied a universal primer site; unique molecular identifiers were carried on the cDNA. TCRdb independently ran MiXCR on the 5' RACE reads; one entry per CDR3 protein. The sample lists over 550,000 distinct CDR3 sequences; under 8.5% were seen once. Points from the study as a whole: Interpretation of the results relied on cross-sectional statistical analysis and not on following the same donors.

The sample also formed part of further work on yellow fever vaccine responses in identical twins.

The chain recombines TRBV12-3 or TRBV12-4 with TRBJ1-5; D unresolved. The sequence was collected from a woman under 30 in good health. Sequenced input: PBMCs. CDR3 amino acids: CASSGPFRPQHF. The CDR3 nucleotides are TGTGCCAGCAGCGGACCTTTTAGGCCCCAGCATTTT.